Below are 30 T cell receptor beta chains sequenced from a single sample in a study of T cell clonotyping in hematopoietic cell transplantation. The assay was immunoSEQ multiplex PCR, and TCRdb's table has in-frame clones only and misses some. The table has some 76,000 clones, 90% to 96% seen once. The time point was: recipient sample about 28 days before transplant, after cytoreduction. Material: peripheral blood mononuclear cells, obtained before stem cell transplant. These receptors were obtained from a woman between 45 and 65 years old with acute myeloid leukemia. Some clones in this sample may be carry-over from other donors' samples.

The V gene is TRBV4-2, the J gene TRBJ2-7, with TRBD2 identical over 7 bases. J lost 3 bases, V lost 4 bases, and 6 bases had no gene match. The germline V gene encodes CDR1 LGHNA and CDR2 YNFKEQ. The CDR3 is 14 amino acids. The CDR3 DNA is TGTGCCAGCAGCCCCGAGGGAGGGGTCTACGAGCAGTACTTC. It is translated as CASSPEGGVYEQYF.

The chain is built from TRBV19 and TRBJ2-6; D may be TRBD2 (6 bases). The CDR3 spans 17 residues. Germline-derived CDR1 and CDR2 are LNHDA and SQIVND (reference sequence). V lost 8 bases, J lost 2 bases, and 19 bases lay in between. CDR3 sequence reads: CASRSSLREAGANVLTF. CDR3 coding DNA: TGTGCCAGTCGTTCTTCTCTGAGGGAGGCTGGGGCCAACGTCCTGACTTTC.

The rearrangement joins TRBV10-3 to TRBJ1-1; 7 bases agree with TRBD1. J gave up 0 bases and V 1 base, and 8 bases lay outside the gene matches. Germline CDR1 is ENHRY and CDR2 is SYGVKD. The CDR3 loop spans 17 amino acids. This chain's CDR3 is CAISELVGGHMNTEAFF. As DNA, the CDR3 is TGTGCCATCAGTGAGTTGGTAGGGGGCCACATGAACACTGAAGCTTTCTTT.

This chain links TRBV5-1 with TRBJ2-2; D remains ambiguous. There are 15 residues in the CDR3. Germline V gives CDR1 SGHRS, CDR2 YFSETQ. V was clipped by 7 bases and J by 0 bases, with 13 bases between them. CDR3 in DNA: TGCGCCAGCCATCAACCAGATACGAACACCGGGGAGCTGTTTTTT. The encoded protein is CASHQPDTNTGELFF.

The V gene is TRBV29-1, the J gene TRBJ2-2; 7 bases map to TRBD1. This CDR3 is built from 14 residues. V was pared by 5 bases and J by 3 bases, with 6 bases of the junction left unmatched. Germline V gene sequence: CDR1 SQVTM, CDR2 ANQGSEA. Here the CDR3 reads CSVRAGTDTGELFF. In DNA, the CDR3 is TGCAGCGTTAGAGCCGGGACAGACACCGGGGAGCTGTTTTTT.

This chain links TRBV19 with TRBJ2-2; D not certain. The CDR3 runs to 12 residues. Trimming removed 10 bases from V and 3 bases from J, with 9 bases in between. CDR1 and CDR2 (germline): LNHDA, SQIVND (reference sequence). The CDR3 is CATPRDTGELFF. DNA of the CDR3: TGTGCCACCCCCCGGGACACCGGGGAGCTGTTTTTT.

Comment on this clone: Lacking the conserved final phenylalanine or tryptophan, this CDR3 likely reflects a read error. The DNA is omitted, as the CDR3 cannot be located on it reliably, and the CDR3 follows TCRdb's listing. The chain uses TRBV2 and TRBJ2-7; the table calls TRBD2, which could not be checked here. The CDR3 is 14 residues long, counting both termini. Per germline, CDR1 SNHLY and CDR2 FYNNEI. The CDR3 protein is CASSGRLAGGRIAR.

This chain connects TRBV28 to TRBJ1-2; unclear D gene. The germline V gene encodes CDR1 MDHEN and CDR2 SYDVKM. The CDR3 has 12 residues. Trimming cost V 2 bases and J 8 bases, with 9 bases left between them. CDR3 region: CASSLPELGYTF. CDR3 sequence (DNA): TGTGCCAGCAGTTTACCCGAGTTGGGCTACACCTTC.

This rearrangement joins TRBV5-4 to TRBJ2-7; no firm D call. Trimming took off 3 bases at V and 3 bases at J, with 16 bases between the two ends. CDR3 size: 15 residues. Germline assignment: CDR1 SGHNT and CDR2 YYREEE (reference sequence). CDR3 in DNA: TGTGCCAGCAGCTCCTCGAGCACCGGATTCTACGAGCAGTACTTC. Translated, it gives CASSSSSTGFYEQYF.

The J gene is TRBJ1-2, the V gene TRBV25-1; D is unclear. V gave up 0 bases and J gave up 5 bases, with 16 bases separating them. The CDR3 runs 16 residues. CDR1 MGHDK and CDR2 SYGVNS come from the germline V gene. This CDR3 is CASSEYEGKSGYGYTF. The CDR3 region has the DNA TGTGCCAGCAGTGAATACGAAGGGAAAAGCGGGTATGGCTACACCTTC.

In its sample, this clone was seen a few times. The chain recombines TRBV27 with TRBJ2-1, with 13 bases that match TRBD2. The CDR3 is 16 amino acids. Trimming took 4 bases from V and 7 from J; bases not matched to a gene: 7. CDR1 is MNHEY, CDR2 SMNVEV, per germline (reference sequence). The CDR3 spells CASSSSGTSGMNEQFF. CDR3 nucleotide sequence: TGTGCCAGCAGTTCCTCCGGGACTAGCGGGATGAATGAGCAGTTCTTC.

The V gene is TRBV2, the J gene TRBJ1-2; perhaps TRBD1 as D (6 bases). CDR1 is SNHLY, CDR2 FYNNEI, per germline. This CDR3 spans 16 amino acids. Trimming shortened V by 0 bases and J by 4 bases, and 15 bases separated the two germline ends. CDR3 DNA: TGTGCCAGCAGTGAAGCGGAGGGGGGCGCGCCCTATGGCTACACCTTC. Its protein product is CASSEAEGGAPYGYTF.

The chain combines TRBV7-3 with TRBJ1-2; D not certain. CDR3 length equals 14 residues. In germline, CDR1 is SGHTA, CDR2 FQGTGA. Trimming took off 7 bases at V and 8 bases at J, with 20 bases between the two ends. CDR3 nucleotide sequence: TGTGCCAGCACCTTCAGACCTTGGAATGGGGGCTACACCTTC. This encodes CASTFRPWNGGYTF. Full variable domain (rest looked up from reference TRBV7-3 and TRBJ1-2): GAGVSQTPSNKVTEKGKYVELRCDPISGHTALYWYRQSLGQGPEFLIYFQGTGAADDSGLPNDRFFAVRPEGSVSTLKIQRTERGDSAVYLCASTFRPWNGGYTFGSGTRLTVV.

The sample holds one count of this clone. The CDR3 is CASSIIAGKAAETQYF. CDR3 DNA: TGTGCCAGTAGTATAATAGCAGGGAAGGCTGCTGAGACCCAGTACTTC. The chain combines TRBV19 with TRBJ2-5; D perhaps matches TRBD1 (5 bases). This CDR3 has 16 residues. The germline V gene encodes CDR1 LNHDA and CDR2 SQIVND (reference sequence). V was pared by 2 bases and J by 5 bases, with 18 bases between.

The V and J genes are TRBV9 and TRBJ1-6, with D maybe TRBD1 (5 bases). CDR3 length equals 14 residues. CDR1 SGDLS and CDR2 YYNGEE come from the germline V gene. Trimming stripped 3 bases from V and 5 bases from J, with 9 bases between. CDR3 sequence reads: CASSATGDNSPLHF. The CDR3 nucleotides are TGTGCCAGCAGCGCCACAGGAGATAATTCACCCCTCCACTTT.

The CDR3 here is CASSDGMNTEAFF. CDR3 nucleotides: TGTGCCAGCAGTGACGGGATGAACACTGAAGCTTTCTTT. J is TRBJ1-1 and V is TRBV6-1, with D unclear. V was shortened by 3 bases and J by 0 bases, with 5 bases between the two germline ends. CDR3 length: 13 residues. CDR1 is MNHNS, CDR2 SASEGT, per germline.

This chain links TRBV30 with TRBJ2-4; 8 positions agree with TRBD2. Germline CDR1 reads GTSNPN; CDR2 reads SVGIG (reference sequence). V dropped 2 bases and J dropped 7; count of bases not matched to a gene: 10. This CDR3 region has 15 residues. The CDR3 DNA reads TGTGCCTGGAGTTCCGACGGGACTAGTCGGAACATTCAGTACTTC. Its protein is CAWSSDGTSRNIQYF.

The chain carries TRBV30 and TRBJ1-4; D gene ambiguous. Trimming left V 4 bases short and J 4 bases short, with 16 bases between. CDR3 size: 15 residues. The germline CDR1 and CDR2 sequences are GTSNPN and SVGIG (reference sequence). The CDR3 DNA follows: TGTGCCTGGACCGCGGACGGCCGCATTAATGAAAAACTGTTTTTT. This encodes CAWTADGRINEKLFF.

The chain combines TRBV12-5 with TRBJ2-5; TRBD1 aligns across 9 bases. Per germline, CDR1 LGHNT and CDR2 FRNRAP. V shed 2 bases, J shed 0 bases, and the junction held 7 bases outside the gene matches. The CDR3 totals 17 residues. The CDR3 bases are TGTGCTAGTGGTTTGATTCTCCGGGACAGGGACCAAGAGACCCAGTACTTC. Encoded protein: CASGLILRDRDQETQYF.

The gene calls are TRBV7-2 and TRBJ1-3, with D hard to call. Germline values: CDR1 SGHTA, CDR2 FQGNSA. The CDR3 has 16 amino acids. V lost 2 bases to trimming and J lost 0 bases, with 11 bases between them. The CDR3 region is CASSLFTGVSGNTIYF. CDR3 DNA sequence: TGTGCCAGCAGCTTATTCACCGGAGTCTCTGGAAACACCATATATTTT.

The chain uses TRBV30 and TRBJ2-2; D unclear. Trimming took 0 bases from V and 0 from J, leaving 14 bases between them. This CDR3 spans 17 amino acids. The germline CDR1 and CDR2 sequences are GTSNPN and SVGIG (reference sequence). The chain's CDR3 is CAWSVFYVGTNTGELFF. DNA for the CDR3: TGTGCCTGGAGTGTCTTCTACGTGGGGACGAACACCGGGGAGCTGTTTTTT. Drawing the rest from reference TRBV30 and TRBJ2-2, the complete variable domain is SQTIHQWPATLVQPVGSPLSLECTVEGTSNPNLYWYRQAAGRGLQLLFYSVGIGQISSEVPQNLSASRPQDRQFILSSKKLLLSDSGFYLCAWSVFYVGTNTGELFFGEGSRLTVL.

The table lists this clone with a count of one. This same CDR3 is encoded by further DNA sequences in the sample. The chain couples TRBV30 to TRBJ1-5, with D perhaps matching TRBD1 (6 bases). Germline loops: CDR1 GTSNPN, CDR2 SVGIG (reference sequence). The germline V and J ends were trimmed by 2 bases and 4 bases, with 6 bases remaining between them. The CDR3 covers 12 residues. The CDR3 protein is CAWSRGNQPQHF. The CDR3 DNA follows: TGTGCCTGGAGTAGGGGGAATCAGCCCCAGCATTTT.

This rearrangement joins TRBV30 to TRBJ1-2; D gene unclear. This CDR3 comprises 11 residues. Germline V gene sequence: CDR1 GTSNPN, CDR2 SVGIG (reference sequence). Trimming pared 0 bases from V and 6 bases from J, leaving 5 bases between. The CDR3 region is CAWSVQNGYTF. The DNA of the CDR3 is TGTGCCTGGAGTGTACAGAATGGCTACACCTTC. The whole variable domain, filled in from reference TRBV30 and TRBJ1-2, reads SQTIHQWPATLVQPVGSPLSLECTVEGTSNPNLYWYRQAAGRGLQLLFYSVGIGQISSEVPQNLSASRPQDRQFILSSKKLLLSDSGFYLCAWSVQNGYTFGSGTRLTVV.

The chain combines TRBV7-2 with TRBJ2-4, with D tentatively TRBD2 (5 bases). Per the germline V gene, CDR1 is SGHTA and CDR2 is FQGNSA. The CDR3 is 16 amino acids. V gave up 5 bases and J gave up 0 bases, with 14 bases separating them. CDR3 coding DNA: TGTGCCAGCAGCCCTAGCCCAAACCTAGCCAAAAACATTCAGTACTTC. Translated: CASSPSPNLAKNIQYF.

The chain carries TRBV6-1 and TRBJ2-5, with TRBD2 identical over 11 bases. The CDR3 has 15 residues. The junction had 6 bases not matched to a gene; V was cut back by 4 bases and J by 5 bases. The germline CDR1 and CDR2 sequences are MNHNS and SASEGT. CDR3: CASSGTSGGWETQYF. CDR3 nucleotide sequence: TGTGCCAGCAGTGGAACTAGCGGGGGCTGGGAGACCCAGTACTTC.

The chain employs TRBV10-3 and TRBJ2-3; D not resolved. The V end was cut by 4 bases, the J end by 0 bases, with 8 bases between. The CDR3 loop spans 14 amino acids. In germline, CDR1 is ENHRY, CDR2 SYGVKD. The CDR3 bases are TGTGCCATCAGTGTAGCTGACAGCACAGATACGCAGTATTTT. Encoded protein: CAISVADSTDTQYF.

CDR3 sequence reads: CASSIAQSASPLHF. CDR3 coding DNA: TGTGCCAGTAGTATAGCACAGTCGGCTTCACCCCTCCACTTT. The chain carries TRBV19 and TRBJ1-6; D not certain. The CDR3 length is 14 residues. Germline V gene lookup returns CDR1 LNHDA and CDR2 SQIVND (reference sequence). V was cut by 1 base and J by 9 bases, with 10 bases left in between.

The chain carries TRBV30 and TRBJ1-4, with D tentatively TRBD1 (5 bases). V was clipped by 4 bases and J by 11 bases, with 20 bases between them. Germline V CDR1 and CDR2: GTSNPN, SVGIG (reference sequence). The CDR3 sequence is 14 residues long. In DNA, the CDR3 is TGTGCCTGGAACGTGGGTGGGGGAGAGCAGAAACTGTTTTTT. Amino acid sequence: CAWNVGGGEQKLFF. Drawing the rest from reference TRBV30 and TRBJ1-4, the complete variable domain is SQTIHQWPATLVQPVGSPLSLECTVEGTSNPNLYWYRQAAGRGLQLLFYSVGIGQISSEVPQNLSASRPQDRQFILSSKKLLLSDSGFYLCAWNVGGGEQKLFFGSGTQLSVL.

This clone was seen once. The chain combines TRBV6-6 with TRBJ2-5, with TRBD1 as a possible D gene (6 bases). The length of the CDR3 is 15 residues. CDR1 and CDR2 from the germline V gene are MNHNY and SVGAGI (reference sequence). The V gene lost 6 bases and the J gene lost 5 bases, with 19 bases spanning the gap. CDR3 protein: CASRNKQQGDETQYF. The CDR3 DNA reads TGTGCCAGCAGAAATAAACAACAGGGAGACGAGACCCAGTACTTC.

The chain's CDR3 is CASARSYNSPLHF. CDR3 sequence (DNA): TGTGCCAGCGCTCGCTCCTATAATTCACCCCTCCACTTT. V is TRBV9 and J is TRBJ1-6; the D is unclear. V was shortened by 7 bases and J by 0 bases, with 5 bases between the two germline ends. Germline values: CDR1 SGDLS, CDR2 YYNGEE. The CDR3 extends over 13 amino acids. Combining the CDR3 with reference TRBV9 and TRBJ1-6 gives the whole variable domain DSGVTQTPKHLITATGQRVTLRCSPRSGDLSVYWYQQSLDQGLQFLIQYYNGEERAKGNILERFSAQQFPDLHSELNLSSLELGDSALYFCASARSYNSPLHFGNGTRLTVT.